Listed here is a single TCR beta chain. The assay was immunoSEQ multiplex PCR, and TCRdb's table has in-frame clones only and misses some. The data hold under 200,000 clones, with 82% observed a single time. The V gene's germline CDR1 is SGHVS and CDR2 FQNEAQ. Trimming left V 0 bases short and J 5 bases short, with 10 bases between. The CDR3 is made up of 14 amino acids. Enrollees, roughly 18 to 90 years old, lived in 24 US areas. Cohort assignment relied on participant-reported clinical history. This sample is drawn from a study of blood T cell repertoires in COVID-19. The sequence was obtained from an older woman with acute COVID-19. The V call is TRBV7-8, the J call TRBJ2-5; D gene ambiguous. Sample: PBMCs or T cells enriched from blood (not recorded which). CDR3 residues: CASSLARFSETQYF. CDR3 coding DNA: TGTGCCAGCAGCTTAGCGAGGTTTTCGGAGACCCAGTACTTC.